These 14 T cell receptor beta chains originate from one sample sequenced in a study of T cell changes during pregnancy in multiple sclerosis. The protocol was immunoSEQ multiplex PCR, while the TCRdb copy is restricted to in-frame clones and leaves out a portion. The sample holds about 92,000 clones, about 92% seen once. The sequencing here drew on peripheral blood, taken in the first trimester of pregnancy. All receptors derive from a female donor with multiple sclerosis, enrolled in a pregnancy study.

This clone was detected only a few times. The rearrangement uses TRBV4-3 and TRBJ1-3, with D perhaps matching TRBD1 (6 bases). This CDR3 is 15 amino acids long. The V and J ends lost 3 bases and 4 bases respectively, with 13 bases between them. The germline V gene encodes CDR1 LGHNA and CDR2 YSLEER. CDR3 residues: CASSQIGGLGNTIYF. The CDR3 DNA reads TGCGCCAGCAGCCAGATAGGGGGTTTAGGAAACACCATATATTTT.

The rearrangement uses TRBV11-2 and TRBJ2-1; possibly TRBD1 for D (5 bases). The germline gives CDR1 SGHAT, CDR2 FQNNGV. The germline V and J ends were trimmed by 4 bases and 2 bases, with 9 bases remaining between them. The CDR3 runs to 14 residues. In nucleotides, the CDR3 is TGTGCCAGCAGCTCAGCAGGGCCCTACAATGAGCAGTTCTTC. Translation: CASSSAGPYNEQFF. Full variable domain (missing parts from reference TRBV11-2 and TRBJ2-1): EAGVAQSPRYKIIEKRQSVAFWCNPISGHATLYWYQQILGQGPKLLIQFQNNGVVDDSQLPKDRFSAERLKGVDSTLKIQPAKLEDSAVYLCASSSAGPYNEQFFGPGTRLTVL.

J is TRBJ1-5 and V is TRBV27; possible D gene TRBD1, 5 bases. V dropped 8 bases and J dropped 11 bases, with 19 bases sitting between them. The CDR3 is made up of 13 amino acids. The germline CDR1 and CDR2 sequences are MNHEY and SMNVEV (reference sequence). The CDR3, as DNA: TGTGCCAGCGGGGGAGGACGGGGATCAGCCCAGCATTTT. Encoded protein: CASGGGRGSAQHF.

J is TRBJ2-5 and V is TRBV12-5, with a tentative D call TRBD1 (6 bases). Germline V CDR1 and CDR2: LGHNT, FRNRAP. The CDR3 runs 17 residues. V was clipped by 0 bases and J by 0 bases, with 14 bases between them. The CDR3 DNA reads as TGTGCTAGTGGTTTGGTACTGGCAGGGGCGAACCAAGAGACCCAGTACTTC. It yields the protein CASGLVLAGANQETQYF. Using reference TRBV12-5 and TRBJ2-5 for the parts outside the CDR3, the full variable domain is DARVTQTPRHKVTEMGQEVTMRCQPILGHNTVFWYRQTMMQGLELLAYFRNRAPLDDSGMPKDRFSAEMPDATLATLKIQPSEPRDSAVYFCASGLVLAGANQETQYFGPGTRLLVL.

CDR3: CASSFQTSGRMGGELFF. CDR3 nucleotide sequence: TGTGCCAGCAGCTTCCAGACTAGCGGGAGGATGGGCGGGGAGCTGTTTTTT. The chain links TRBV5-4 to TRBJ2-2; 13 nucleotides agree with TRBD2. The J segment lost 7 bases and the V segment lost 2 bases, leaving 8 bases of the junction unmatched. The germline gives CDR1 SGHNT, CDR2 YYREEE (reference sequence). The CDR3 consists of 17 residues. The entire variable domain, with the rest obtained from reference TRBV5-4 and TRBJ2-2, is as follows: ETGVTQSPTHLIKTRGQQVTLRCSSQSGHNTVSWYQQALGQGPQFIFQYYREEENGRGNFPPRFSGLQFPNYSSELNVNALELDDSALYLCASSFQTSGRMGGELFFGEGSRLTVL.

The chain employs TRBV5-1 and TRBJ1-2; 7 nucleotides agree with TRBD1. CDR1 is SGHRS and CDR2 is YFSETQ in the germline V gene. V shed 2 bases and J 8 bases; nucleotides not matched to a gene: 6. There are 13 residues in the CDR3. The CDR3 sequence is CASSFEGAGGYTF. DNA for the CDR3: TGCGCCAGCAGCTTCGAGGGGGCGGGGGGCTACACCTTC.

This clone was recorded once. V usage is TRBV4-1 and J usage is TRBJ2-7, with 8 positions matching TRBD1. V lost 1 base to trimming and J lost 3 bases; unmatched junction nucleotides: 5. Germline assignment: CDR1 MGHRA and CDR2 YSYEKL. The CDR3 is made up of 15 amino acids. The CDR3 loop is CASSQVAGQGYEQYF. The CDR3 DNA is TGCGCCAGCAGCCAAGTCGCCGGACAGGGCTACGAGCAGTACTTC.

This rearrangement joins TRBV11-3 to TRBJ2-1, with 10 bases lining up with TRBD2. The CDR3 covers 15 residues. The V gene end was trimmed by 5 bases and the J gene end by 4 bases; junction bases not matched to a gene: 5. Per germline, CDR1 SGHNT and CDR2 YENEEA. CDR3 nucleotide sequence: TGTGCCAGCAGCCCTAGCGGGAGAAGGTACAATGAGCAGTTCTTC. Translation gives CASSPSGRRYNEQFF.

This clone was seen a single time. CDR3 bases: TGTGCCAGCAGTGAAGGGACAGCCTACGAGCAGTACTTC. It encodes CASSEGTAYEQYF. V and J are TRBV25-1 and TRBJ2-7; TRBD1 aligns across 7 bases. The ends lost 2 bases at V and 2 bases at J; junction bases unmatched: 0. Germline V gene lookup returns CDR1 MGHDK and CDR2 SYGVNS. The CDR3 is made up of 13 amino acids.

The chain uses TRBV11-2 and TRBJ2-1, with 8 bases identical to TRBD2. This CDR3 spans 16 amino acids. Germline trimming cut 1 base from V and 2 bases from J; bases unmatched to any gene: 4. Germline assignment: CDR1 SGHAT and CDR2 FQNNGV. The CDR3 nucleotides read TGTGCCAGCAGCTTAGGGTGGCGGGGGGCCTACAATGAGCAGTTCTTC. Its translation is CASSLGWRGAYNEQFF.

The rearrangement links TRBV5-6 to TRBJ1-1; D is undetermined. The germline CDR1 and CDR2 sequences are SGHDT and YYEEEE. CDR3 length equals 14 residues. Trimming stripped 4 bases from V and 4 bases from J, with 14 bases between. DNA for the CDR3: TGTGCCAGCAGCCCGTCAGGCGTTTCCACTGAAGCTTTCTTT. This sequence encodes CASSPSGVSTEAFF. Full variable domain (outside the CDR3, taken from reference TRBV5-6 and TRBJ1-1): DAGVTQSPTHLIKTRGQQVTLRCSPKSGHDTVSWYQQALGQGPQFIFQYYEEEERQRGNFPDRFSGHQFPNYSSELNVNALLLGDSALYLCASSPSGVSTEAFFGQGTRLTVV.

This rearrangement joins TRBV6-1 to TRBJ2-3; 9 positions match TRBD1. Germline V gene sequence: CDR1 MNHNS, CDR2 SASEGT. This CDR3 region has 15 residues. V was pared by 4 bases and J by 3 bases, with 5 bases of the junction left unmatched. CDR3 protein: CASSVGTGSTDTQYF. DNA of the CDR3: TGTGCCAGCAGTGTTGGGACAGGGTCAACAGATACGCAGTATTTT.

The rearrangement links TRBV7-2 to TRBJ2-3, with TRBD2 matching 10 bases. Germline-derived CDR1 and CDR2 are SGHTA and FQGNSA. The CDR3 runs to 16 residues. After removal of 1 base from V and 3 bases from J, the junction contained 4 bases not matched to a gene. The CDR3 DNA follows: TGTGCCAGCAGCTTAGTATCTAGCGGGAGTACAGATACGCAGTATTTT. It specifies CASSLVSSGSTDTQYF.

V is TRBV5-1 and J is TRBJ2-3, with a weak D call TRBD1 (6 bases). Trimming stripped 0 bases from V and 2 bases from J, with 19 bases between. From germline, CDR1 is SGHRS and CDR2 YFSETQ. The CDR3 consists of 18 residues. The CDR3 sequence is CASSLGPFDRRATDTQYF. Written as DNA, the CDR3 is TGCGCCAGCAGCTTGGGGCCCTTCGACAGGCGGGCCACAGATACGCAGTATTTT.